The 18 T cell receptor beta chains listed next were all sequenced from one sample in a study of technical replicates of blood from a handful of donors (TCRdb year 2017). The library was prepared using the immunoSEQ multiplex PCR assay. The table was pulled from immuneACCESS by TCRdb, which kept in-frame rearrangements only. Such tables lose some clones; where checked, under half of the loss comes from unresolved V genes, and the rest has no known cause. This sample lists around 84,000 clones; 85% to 95% were detected once. Of the sample, about 0.23% falls within the top ten clones. Sequencing was performed on T cells isolated from PBMCs. The receptors were gathered from a human donor in good health.

This clone has only a few counts. The sample has other DNA sequences that encode this CDR3 too. The rearrangement joins TRBV6-5 to TRBJ1-1; the match to TRBD1 covers 8 bases. The CDR3 extends over 14 amino acids. Trimming took 0 bases from V and 4 from J; bases not matched to a gene: 1. In germline, CDR1 is MNHEY, CDR2 SVGAGI. CDR3 coding DNA: TGTGCCAGCAGTTACTCTACAGGGGGCACTGAAGCTTTCTTT. Translated, it gives CASSYSTGGTEAFF.

The chain is built from TRBV12-5 and TRBJ2-7; 8 positions agree with TRBD2. The V gene's germline CDR1 is LGHNT and CDR2 FRNRAP. The CDR3 is made up of 15 amino acids. V lost 4 bases, J lost 1 base, and 6 bases stayed unmatched. Here the CDR3 reads CASGSSGGVSYEQYF. The DNA for the CDR3 is TGTGCTAGTGGTTCGTCGGGGGGGGTATCCTACGAGCAGTACTTC.

This chain uses TRBV9 with TRBJ2-1, with a possible D match to TRBD1 (6 bases). The CDR3 is 14 amino acids. Trimming took 2 bases from V and 9 from J, leaving 15 bases between them. CDR1 is SGDLS, CDR2 YYNGEE, per germline. CDR3 amino acids: CASSVGAGVAEQFF. Here the CDR3 DNA reads TGTGCCAGCAGCGTGGGGGCAGGAGTGGCTGAGCAGTTCTTC.

This rearrangement joins TRBV6-4 to TRBJ2-3, with TRBD1 as a possible D gene (6 bases). V lost 6 bases, J lost 3 bases, and 10 bases lay in between. The CDR3 has 13 amino acids. The V gene's germline CDR1 is MRHNA and CDR2 SNTAGT. The CDR3 DNA is TGTGCCAGCAGACGACAGGAGACAGATACGCAGTATTTT. Protein product: CASRRQETDTQYF.

This chain joins TRBV5-1 and TRBJ1-4, with D maybe TRBD1 (6 bases). The CDR3 covers 16 residues. Germline-derived CDR1 and CDR2 are SGHRS and YFSETQ. Trimming removed 4 bases at V and 3 bases at J, with 16 bases between. CDR3 coding DNA: TGCGCCAGCAGCCTTGGGTTGGGGGCGGCTAATGAAAAACTGTTTTTT. Its protein product is CASSLGLGAANEKLFF.

This clone was detected once. V usage is TRBV5-4 and J usage is TRBJ2-7; 12 bases are shared with TRBD1. Germline V lookup: CDR1 SGHNT, CDR2 YYREEE (reference sequence). V was pared by 4 bases and J by 2 bases, with 4 bases of the junction left unmatched. The CDR3 totals 15 residues. CDR3 coding DNA: TGTGCCAGCAGCCGGGGACAGGGGGCTCCCTACGAGCAGTACTTC. As protein: CASSRGQGAPYEQYF.

This rearrangement joins TRBV9 to TRBJ2-2; maybe TRBD2 (5 bases). CDR1 is SGDLS, CDR2 YYNGEE, per germline. The ends were cut back, 5 bases at V and 3 bases at J, with 14 bases in the middle. CDR3 length: 15 residues. The CDR3 reads CASRPGESDTGELFF. The DNA for the CDR3 is TGTGCCAGCAGGCCCGGGGAATCGGACACCGGGGAGCTGTTTTTT. Complete variable domain (other parts from reference TRBV9 and TRBJ2-2): DSGVTQTPKHLITATGQRVTLRCSPRSGDLSVYWYQQSLDQGLQFLIQYYNGEERAKGNILERFSAQQFPDLHSELNLSSLELGDSALYFCASRPGESDTGELFFGEGSRLTVL.

The chain uses TRBV6-1 and TRBJ1-1, with 7 bases aligning to TRBD1. Germline V lookup: CDR1 MNHNS, CDR2 SASEGT. The ends lost 7 bases at V and 1 base at J; junction bases unmatched: 3. This CDR3 has 13 residues. CDR3 in amino acids: CASKTGRNTEAFF. The CDR3, as DNA: TGTGCCAGCAAGACAGGGAGGAACACTGAAGCTTTCTTT.

The rearrangement joins TRBV12-5 to TRBJ1-5; 10 bases map to TRBD1. The V and J ends lost 7 bases and 3 bases, in that order; junction bases with no gene match: 9. The CDR3 contains 16 residues. Germline V gene sequence: CDR1 LGHNT, CDR2 FRNRAP. In DNA form, the CDR3 reads TGTGCTAGTGACGACCCGGGGACAGGGGTCAATCAGCCCCAGCATTTT. It yields the protein CASDDPGTGVNQPQHF.

This sequence joins TRBV7-2 and TRBJ2-5; perhaps TRBD2 as D (5 bases). This CDR3 is built from 14 residues. V was pared by 6 bases and J by 2 bases, with 13 bases between. Germline CDR1 and CDR2: SGHTA and FQGNSA. CDR3 region: CASRTERKQETQYF. The CDR3 nucleotides are TGTGCCAGCAGAACGGAGCGGAAACAAGAGACCCAGTACTTC.

This clone came up once. The V and J genes are TRBV11-2 and TRBJ2-1; D gene ambiguous. This CDR3 contains 15 residues. The V gene's germline CDR1 is SGHAT and CDR2 FQNNGV. Trimming took off 0 bases at V and 3 bases at J, with 9 bases between the two ends. The CDR3 bases are TGTGCCAGCAGCTTAGACCGTCAGTTCTACAATGAGCAGTTCTTC. Translation gives CASSLDRQFYNEQFF.

This chain joins TRBV2 and TRBJ1-6, with unresolved D. The germline gives CDR1 SNHLY, CDR2 FYNNEI. Trimming left V 11 bases short and J 3 bases short, with 11 bases between. This CDR3 is built from 13 residues. For the CDR3, the DNA is TGTGCCCTAAAGCCTAGCTATAATTCACCCCTCCACTTT. This translates into CALKPSYNSPLHF. The full variable domain, its missing parts supplied by reference TRBV2 and TRBJ1-6, is EPEVTQTPSHQVTQMGQEVILRCVPISNHLYFYWYRQILGQKVEFLVSFYNNEISEKSEIFDDQFSVERPDGSNFTLKIRSTKLEDSAMYFCALKPSYNSPLHFGNGTRLTVT.

V and J are TRBV29-1 and TRBJ2-4; 9 positions agree with TRBD1. The CDR3 covers 15 residues. V was clipped by 6 bases and J by 0 bases; unmatched bases: 6. Germline CDR1 SQVTM, CDR2 ANQGSEA. The CDR3 bases are TGCAGCGTGGCGGGACAGGGTATAGCCAAAAACATTCAGTACTTC. Translated, it gives CSVAGQGIAKNIQYF.

This clone was counted a single time. This chain joins TRBV27 and TRBJ2-5; 11 nucleotides line up with TRBD2. This CDR3 has 18 amino acids. V shed 4 bases, J shed 2 bases, and the junction held 12 bases outside the gene matches. From germline, CDR1 is MNHEY and CDR2 SMNVEV (reference sequence). In nucleotides, the CDR3 is TGTGCCAGCAGTTGGAGGGTAGCGGGGGGGCAGAGGCAAGAGACCCAGTACTTC. Encoded protein: CASSWRVAGGQRQETQYF.

V usage is TRBV10-3 and J usage is TRBJ2-4; 7 bases are a match to TRBD1. V trimming: 6 bases; J trimming: 4 bases; junction bases outside the gene matches: 9. This CDR3 has 15 amino acids. Per germline, CDR1 ENHRY and CDR2 SYGVKD. The CDR3 spells CAISQGEIAKNIQYF. The CDR3 coding sequence is TGTGCCATCAGCCAGGGGGAGATAGCGAAAAACATTCAGTACTTC.

The V and J genes are TRBV2 and TRBJ1-5, with 7 bases matching TRBD1. Looked up from germline, CDR1 is SNHLY and CDR2 is FYNNEI. The CDR3 is 15 amino acids. Trimming at V came to 7 bases and at J to 5 bases, leaving 11 bases not matched to a gene. The CDR3 region is CASNNGRDSYQPQHF. CDR3 in DNA: TGTGCCAGCAATAACGGCCGGGACAGTTATCAGCCCCAGCATTTT.

The CDR3 coding sequence is TGTGCCAGCATTGGGGCCTACGGCGACGAGCAGTACTTC. This gives the protein CASIGAYGDEQYF. The chain joins TRBV2 to TRBJ2-7; D is perhaps TRBD1 (5 bases). Trimming stripped 7 bases from V and 5 bases from J, with 15 bases between. This CDR3 has 13 residues. Germline V CDR1 and CDR2: SNHLY, FYNNEI.

The chain employs TRBV29-1 and TRBJ2-5; D not resolved. CDR3 length equals 15 residues. V was shortened by 3 bases and J by 3 bases, with 17 bases between the two germline ends. The V gene's germline CDR1 is SQVTM and CDR2 ANQGSEA. CDR3 nucleotide sequence: TGCAGCGTTGAGAGGATTGGATCGGGTAAAGAGACCCAGTACTTC. Translation: CSVERIGSGKETQYF.